One and the same sample provided the 15 T cell receptor beta chains below, sequenced in a study of post-analysis software for immune sequencing data. Unique molecular identifiers had been added to the TCR beta cDNA libraries. TCRdb called the PCR reads again in MiXCR, with one record for every CDR3 protein. The table has roughly 870,000 distinct CDR3 sequences, about 50% seen once. No antigen has been assigned to these receptors. Study-wide results and caveats: In patients, 4 to 6 TRBV segments were more frequent than in controls, with TRBV5-6, TRBV5-1 and TRBV20-1 among them.

The sample was blood. These receptors were collected from a girl aged 10 to 17 with multiple sclerosis.

The chain combines TRBV20-1 with TRBJ2-7; 13 bases match TRBD2. This CDR3 is built from 13 residues. Germline CDR1 is DFQATT and CDR2 is SNEGSKA (reference sequence). The J segment lost 4 bases and the V segment lost 8 bases, leaving 5 bases of the junction unmatched. The CDR3 DNA sequence: TGCAGTTCAGGACTAGCGGGAGTGTACGAGCAGTACTTC. This translates into CSSGLAGVYEQYF.

V usage is TRBV7-9 and J usage is TRBJ2-4, with 11 bases identical to TRBD2. This CDR3 has 20 residues. The germline V gene encodes CDR1 SEHNR and CDR2 FQNEAQ (reference sequence). V lost 5 bases to trimming and J lost 0 bases; unmatched junction nucleotides: 15. For the CDR3, the DNA is TGTGCCAGCAGCGGTCGCCCCATAGCGGGAGGGCCTCAAGCCAAAAACATTCAGTACTTC. Protein: CASSGRPIAGGPQAKNIQYF.

This clonotype appeared a single time. The chain uses TRBV14 and TRBJ1-5, with 9 bases that match TRBD1. This CDR3 has 15 residues. V dropped 2 bases and J dropped 6; count of bases not matched to a gene: 5. Germline V gene data show CDR1 as SGHDN and CDR2 as FVKESK. DNA of the CDR3: TGTGCCAGCAGCCAAACGACAGGGGGGAGTCAGCCCCAGCATTTT. This translates into CASSQTTGGSQPQHF. Together with reference TRBV14 and TRBJ1-5, the CDR3 gives the full variable domain: EAGVTQFPSHSVIEKGQTVTLRCDPISGHDNLYWYRRVMGKEIKFLLHFVKESKQDESGMPNNRFLAERTGGTYSTLKVQPAELEDSGVYFCASSQTTGGSQPQHFGDGTRLSIL.

This clonotype was observed many times. The chain recombines TRBV7-8 with TRBJ2-1; D possibly uses TRBD1 or TRBD2 (5 bases each). Germline V lookup: CDR1 SGHVS, CDR2 FQNEAQ. V lost 0 bases, J lost 8 bases, and 20 bases lay in between. The CDR3 spans 17 residues. DNA for the CDR3: TGTGCCAGCAGCTTAGCGGGGGACCCCCCGGCTAGGGATGAGCAGTTCTTC. Its protein product is CASSLAGDPPARDEQFF.

This clonotype was seen a single time. The chain recombines TRBV7-3 with TRBJ2-3, with a possible D match to TRBD1 (6 bases). Per the germline V gene, CDR1 is SGHTA and CDR2 is FQGTGA. Trimming pared 5 bases from V and 6 bases from J, leaving 12 bases between. The CDR3 loop spans 13 amino acids. In nucleotides, the CDR3 is TGTGCCAGCAGCCCAGGACAGATGGATACGCAGTATTTT. As protein: CASSPGQMDTQYF.

The chain links TRBV5-1 to TRBJ2-3; TRBD1 agrees at 8 bases. CDR1 and CDR2 (germline): SGHRS, YFSETQ. Trimming at V came to 5 bases and at J to 0 bases, leaving 5 bases not matched to a gene. This CDR3 comprises 15 residues. The CDR3 reads CASRTWDRSTDTQYF. CDR3 bases: TGCGCCAGCAGGACCTGGGACAGGAGCACAGATACGCAGTATTTT.

J is TRBJ2-2 and V is TRBV2, with TRBD1 identical over 9 bases. V trimming: 5 bases; J trimming: 1 base; junction bases outside the gene matches: 2. CDR1 and CDR2 from the germline V gene are SNHLY and FYNNEI. This CDR3 is built from 15 residues. CDR3 region: CASSRQGVNTGELFF. The CDR3, as DNA: TGTGCCAGCAGTCGACAGGGGGTGAACACCGGGGAGCTGTTTTTT.

This clonotype was picked up a small number of times. This chain connects TRBV11-1 to TRBJ1-1; possible D gene TRBD1, 6 bases. V shed 0 bases and J shed 0 bases, with 26 bases lying between them. Per the germline V gene, CDR1 is SGHAT and CDR2 is FQDESV (reference sequence). The CDR3 length is 21 residues. The CDR3 DNA sequence: TGTGCCAGCAGCTTAGCCACCCACGAACAGGGAGGTTTCCTCATGAACACTGAAGCTTTCTTT. This translates into CASSLATHEQGGFLMNTEAFF.

The chain has TRBV11-2 and TRBJ2-3, with 9 nucleotides matching TRBD1. Trimming took 3 bases from V and 2 from J; bases not matched to a gene: 6. In germline, CDR1 is SGHAT, CDR2 FQNNGV. The CDR3 sequence is 16 residues long. CDR3 loop: CASSFNGQGNTDTQYF. DNA for the CDR3: TGTGCCAGCAGCTTCAACGGACAGGGGAACACAGATACGCAGTATTTT. Full variable domain (missing parts from reference TRBV11-2 and TRBJ2-3): EAGVAQSPRYKIIEKRQSVAFWCNPISGHATLYWYQQILGQGPKLLIQFQNNGVVDDSQLPKDRFSAERLKGVDSTLKIQPAKLEDSAVYLCASSFNGQGNTDTQYFGPGTRLTVL.

The V call is TRBV7-2, the J call TRBJ2-7; a possible D gene is TRBD1 (6 bases). The V and J ends lost 7 bases and 1 base respectively, with 11 bases between them. Looked up from germline, CDR1 is SGHTA and CDR2 is FQGNSA. CDR3 length: 13 amino acids. The chain's CDR3 is CASKGRGSYEQYF. The CDR3 bases are TGTGCCAGCAAGGGCAGGGGATCCTACGAGCAGTACTTC.

The DNA of the CDR3 is TGCAGTGCTAGTCTCGGAGGAGAGACCCAGTACTTC. Translated, it gives CSASLGGETQYF. The chain has TRBV20-1 and TRBJ2-5; the D gene is possibly TRBD2 (5 bases). V gave up 3 bases and J gave up 4 bases, with 9 bases separating them. This CDR3 has 12 amino acids. Germline CDR1 and CDR2: DFQATT and SNEGSKA (reference sequence).

This clonotype was seen more than once but under ten times. The V and J genes are TRBV7-3 and TRBJ2-7, with 11 bases matching TRBD1. This CDR3 is built from 16 residues. The germline V gene encodes CDR1 SGHTA and CDR2 FQGTGA. V trimming: 2 bases; J trimming: 4 bases; junction bases outside the gene matches: 7. CDR3 in amino acids: CASSLRGGTGGYEQYF. The DNA of the CDR3 is TGTGCCAGCAGCTTACGTGGAGGGACAGGGGGATACGAGCAGTACTTC.

V and J are TRBV29-1 and TRBJ1-1; weak D call: TRBD1 (6 bases). The V and J ends lost 3 bases and 1 base respectively, with 15 bases between them. Per germline, CDR1 SQVTM and CDR2 ANQGSEA. The CDR3 has 15 amino acids. The CDR3 DNA sequence: TGCAGCGTTGAGGTGAGGGCAGGGGAGAACACTGAAGCTTTCTTT. The encoded protein is CSVEVRAGENTEAFF.

This chain connects TRBV12-3 or TRBV12-4 to TRBJ2-7; D remains unclear. This CDR3 comprises 14 residues. V gave up 1 base and J gave up 5 bases, with 12 bases separating them. The CDR3 loop is CASSLGMNGDEQYF. The CDR3 nucleotides are TGTGCCAGCAGTTTAGGTATGAACGGCGACGAGCAGTACTTC.

This clonotype was seen just once. V and J are TRBV29-1 and TRBJ2-3; D is uncertain. The length of the CDR3 is 16 residues. CDR1 SQVTM and CDR2 ANQGSEA come from the germline V gene. The V end lost 5 bases, the J end lost 6 bases, and 24 bases lay between the germline ends. CDR3 region: CSVLLGTRAPGDTQYF. As DNA, the CDR3 is TGCAGCGTTCTATTGGGAACAAGGGCTCCGGGCGATACGCAGTATTTT.